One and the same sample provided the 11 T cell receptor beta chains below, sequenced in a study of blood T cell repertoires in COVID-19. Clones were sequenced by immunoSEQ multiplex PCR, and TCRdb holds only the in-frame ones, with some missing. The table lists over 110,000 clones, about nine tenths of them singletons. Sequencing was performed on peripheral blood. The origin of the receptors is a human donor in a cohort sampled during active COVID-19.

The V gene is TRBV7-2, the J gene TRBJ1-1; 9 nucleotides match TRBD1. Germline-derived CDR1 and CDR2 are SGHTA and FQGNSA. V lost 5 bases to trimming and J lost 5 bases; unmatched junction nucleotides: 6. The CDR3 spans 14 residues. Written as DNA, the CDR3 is TGTGCCAGCAGCGCGCGACAGGGGGGGACTGAAGCTTTCTTT. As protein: CASSARQGGTEAFF. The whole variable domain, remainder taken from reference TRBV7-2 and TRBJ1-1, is GAGVSQSPSNKVTEKGKDVELRCDPISGHTALYWYRQSLGQGLEFLIYFQGNSAPDKSGLPSDRFSAERTGGSVSTLTIQRTQQEDSAVYLCASSARQGGTEAFFGQGTRLTVV.

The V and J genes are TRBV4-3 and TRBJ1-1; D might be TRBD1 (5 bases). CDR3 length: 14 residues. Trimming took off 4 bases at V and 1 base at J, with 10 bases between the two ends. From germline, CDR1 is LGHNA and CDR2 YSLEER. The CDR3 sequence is CASSLGLRNTEAFF. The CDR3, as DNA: TGCGCCAGCAGCCTGGGACTGCGGAACACTGAAGCTTTCTTT.

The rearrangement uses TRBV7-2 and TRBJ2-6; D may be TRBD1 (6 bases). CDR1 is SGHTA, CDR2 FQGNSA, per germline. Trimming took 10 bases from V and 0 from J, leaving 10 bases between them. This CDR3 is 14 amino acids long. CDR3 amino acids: CAIRQDSGANVLTF. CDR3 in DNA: TGTGCCATCCGACAGGACTCTGGGGCCAACGTCCTGACTTTC.

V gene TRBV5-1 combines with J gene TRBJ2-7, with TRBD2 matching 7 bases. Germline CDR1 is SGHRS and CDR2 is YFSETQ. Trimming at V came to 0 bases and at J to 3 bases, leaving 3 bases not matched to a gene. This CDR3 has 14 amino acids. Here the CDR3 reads CASSLEGGGYEQYF. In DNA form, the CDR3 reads TGCGCCAGCAGCTTGGAGGGCGGGGGCTACGAGCAGTACTTC.

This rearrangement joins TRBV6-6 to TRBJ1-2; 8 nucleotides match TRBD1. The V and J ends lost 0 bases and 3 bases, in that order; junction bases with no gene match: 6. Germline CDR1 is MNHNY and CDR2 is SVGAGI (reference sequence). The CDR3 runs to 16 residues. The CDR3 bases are TGTGCCAGCAGTTACTCTAGGACAGGGAGCGACTATGGCTACACCTTC. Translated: CASSYSRTGSDYGYTF.

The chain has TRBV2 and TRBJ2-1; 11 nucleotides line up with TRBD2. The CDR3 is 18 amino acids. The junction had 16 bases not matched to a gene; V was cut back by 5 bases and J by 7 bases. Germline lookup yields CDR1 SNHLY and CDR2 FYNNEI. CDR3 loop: CASSLLRSSGGARNEQFF. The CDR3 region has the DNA TGTGCCAGCAGTCTCCTCCGGAGTAGCGGGGGGGCCAGGAATGAGCAGTTCTTC.

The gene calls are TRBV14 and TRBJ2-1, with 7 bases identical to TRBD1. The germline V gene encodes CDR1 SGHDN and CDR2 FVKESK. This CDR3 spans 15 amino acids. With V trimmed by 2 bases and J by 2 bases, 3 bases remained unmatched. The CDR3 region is CASSQWGTAYNEQFF. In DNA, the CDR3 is TGTGCCAGCAGCCAATGGGGGACAGCCTACAATGAGCAGTTCTTC.

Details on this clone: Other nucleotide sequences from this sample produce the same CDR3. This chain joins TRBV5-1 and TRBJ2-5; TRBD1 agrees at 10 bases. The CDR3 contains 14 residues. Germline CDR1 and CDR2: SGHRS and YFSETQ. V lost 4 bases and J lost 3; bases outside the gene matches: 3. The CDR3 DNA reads TGCGCCAGCAGCCCAGGGACAGGGGAAGAGACCCAGTACTTC. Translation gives CASSPGTGEETQYF.

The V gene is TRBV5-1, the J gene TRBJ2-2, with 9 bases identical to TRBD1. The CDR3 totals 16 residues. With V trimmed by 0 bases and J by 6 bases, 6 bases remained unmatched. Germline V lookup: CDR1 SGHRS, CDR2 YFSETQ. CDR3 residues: CASSLARGTGSGELFF. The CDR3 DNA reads TGCGCCAGCAGCTTGGCCAGAGGGACAGGGTCCGGGGAGCTGTTTTTT.

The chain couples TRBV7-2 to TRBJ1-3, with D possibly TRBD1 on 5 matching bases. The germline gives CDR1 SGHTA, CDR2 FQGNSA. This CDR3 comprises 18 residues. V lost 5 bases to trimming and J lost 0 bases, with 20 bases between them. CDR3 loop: CASSTLHRIPSSGNTIYF. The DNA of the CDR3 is TGTGCCAGCAGCACCCTTCACAGGATCCCCAGCTCTGGAAACACCATATATTTT.

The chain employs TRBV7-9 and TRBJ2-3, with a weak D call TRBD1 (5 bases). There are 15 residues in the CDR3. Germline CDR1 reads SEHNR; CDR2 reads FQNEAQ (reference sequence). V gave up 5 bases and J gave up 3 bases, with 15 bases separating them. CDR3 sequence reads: CASSVLQGITDTQYF. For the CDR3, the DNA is TGTGCCAGCAGCGTTCTTCAGGGTATAACAGATACGCAGTATTTT.